These 14 T cell receptor beta chains were all obtained from the same sample, sequenced in a study of blood T cell repertoires in COVID-19. Assay used: immunoSEQ multiplex PCR; TCRdb lists only in-frame clones, some missing. The data hold fewer than 350,000 clones, with about 89% observed a single time. Input material: PBMCs or T cells enriched from blood (not recorded which). The receptors shown here come from a man aged 55 to 70 who had recovered from COVID-19.

This clone turned up a few times. One end of the junction fails to match germline, which may point to a read error. The chain recombines TRBV18 with TRBJ2-1; 9 bases match TRBD2. Germline V gene lookup returns CDR1 KGHSH and CDR2 LQKENI. CDR3 size: 11 residues. The CDR3 DNA reads TGTGCCAGCTCACCAGAGCGACTAGCGGTCTTC. This codes for CASSPERLAVF.

V and J are TRBV2 and TRBJ2-1; TRBD2 agrees at 9 bases. V dropped 2 bases and J dropped 6; count of bases not matched to a gene: 11. The CDR3 length is 17 residues. Germline lookup yields CDR1 SNHLY and CDR2 FYNNEI. CDR3 DNA: TGTGCCAGCAGTGAATGGAGGGTTAGCGGGAGTACCAATGAGCAGTTCTTC. Translating gives CASSEWRVSGSTNEQFF.

The genes are TRBV7-2 and TRBJ2-1; TRBD2 agrees at 11 bases. The CDR3 runs to 15 residues. The ends lost 3 bases at V and 4 bases at J; junction bases unmatched: 2. CDR1 is SGHTA, CDR2 FQGNSA, per germline. CDR3 in DNA: TGTGCCAGCAGCTTGGTAGCGGGAGGGTACAATGAGCAGTTCTTC. Translation: CASSLVAGGYNEQFF.

The chain couples TRBV29-1 to TRBJ2-1, with a possible D match to TRBD1 (6 bases). CDR3 length: 14 residues. CDR1 SQVTM and CDR2 ANQGSEA come from the germline V gene. V was shortened by 1 base and J by 0 bases, with 7 bases between the two germline ends. As DNA, the CDR3 is TGCAGCGTTGAAGGGGGGCTCTCCTACAATGAGCAGTTCTTC. This codes for CSVEGGLSYNEQFF.

The chain recombines TRBV28 with TRBJ2-2; tentatively, D is TRBD2 (6 bases). V lost 2 bases, J lost 5 bases, and 18 bases lay in between. Germline assignment: CDR1 MDHEN and CDR2 SYDVKM. The CDR3 runs to 17 residues. The CDR3 nucleotides read TGTGCCAGCAGTTTAGTGATCGGGGGAGTGAAGACCGGGGAGCTGTTTTTT. Translated, it gives CASSLVIGGVKTGELFF. Full variable domain (rest looked up from reference TRBV28 and TRBJ2-2): DVKVTQSSRYLVKRTGEKVFLECVQDMDHENMFWYRQDPGLGLRLIYFSYDVKMKEKGDIPEGYSVSREKKERFSLILESASTNQTSMYLCASSLVIGGVKTGELFFGEGSRLTVL.

This rearrangement joins TRBV5-6 to TRBJ1-2; possibly TRBD1 for D (6 bases). There are 15 residues in the CDR3. Germline lookup yields CDR1 SGHDT and CDR2 YYEEEE. The ends were cut back, 0 bases at V and 8 bases at J, with 17 bases in the middle. CDR3: CASSLVGQEYRGYTF. CDR3 nucleotide sequence: TGTGCCAGCAGCTTGGTGGGACAAGAGTATCGCGGCTACACCTTC.

The chain links TRBV6-5 to TRBJ1-5, with TRBD1 matching over 8 bases. The CDR3 length is 15 residues. V was clipped by 6 bases and J by 2 bases; unmatched bases: 6. Germline V gene sequence: CDR1 MNHEY, CDR2 SVGAGI. CDR3 nucleotide sequence: TGTGCCAGCAGCCGGGGACAGGTAGGCAATCAGCCCCAGCATTTT. Translation: CASSRGQVGNQPQHF.

The chain recombines TRBV18 with TRBJ2-7, with 9 bases matching TRBD1. Germline values: CDR1 KGHSH, CDR2 LQKENI. CDR3 size: 15 residues. J gave up 6 bases and V 3 bases, and 9 bases lay outside the gene matches. In DNA, the CDR3 is TGTGCCAGCTCACCGGCCGGGACAGGGTTCGGCGAGCAGTACTTC. This translates into CASSPAGTGFGEQYF.

Only one count was recorded for this clone. The chain couples TRBV29-1 to TRBJ2-5; no clear D gene. Germline V gives CDR1 SQVTM, CDR2 ANQGSEA. This CDR3 spans 12 amino acids. V was shortened by 3 bases and J by 5 bases, with 10 bases between the two germline ends. CDR3 loop: CSVDRASETQYF. CDR3 coding DNA: TGCAGCGTTGATCGCGCCTCGGAGACCCAGTACTTC. Complete variable domain (other parts from reference TRBV29-1 and TRBJ2-5): SAVISQKPSRDICQRGTSLTIQCQVDSQVTMMFWYRQQPGQSLTLIATANQGSEATYESGFVIDKFPISRPNLTFSTLTVSNMSPEDSSIYLCSVDRASETQYFGPGTRLLVL.

The gene calls are TRBV6-2 or TRBV6-3 and TRBJ2-1, with 9 nucleotides matching TRBD1. This CDR3 region has 18 residues. With 0 bases clipped from V and 0 bases from J, the junction kept 6 bases outside the gene matches. Germline V gene data show CDR1 as MNHEY and CDR2 as SVGEGT. The CDR3 nucleotides are TGTGCCAGCAGTTACTCGTTGACAGGGGGTATCTCCTACAATGAGCAGTTCTTC. This codes for CASSYSLTGGISYNEQFF.

This clone was observed once. The chain couples TRBV5-3 to TRBJ2-2, with TRBD2 matching over 10 bases. TRBV5-3 is identified as an open reading frame with a role that is uncertain. CDR3 length: 19 residues. With 2 bases clipped from V and 1 base from J, the junction kept 11 bases outside the gene matches. The CDR3 nucleotides are TGTGCCAGAAGCTTCCCGCGGAGCGGGAGGGCCAAGAACACCGGGGAGCTGTTTTTT. Its translation is CARSFPRSGRAKNTGELFF.

This chain joins TRBV5-1 and TRBJ2-4; tentative D call: TRBD2 (6 bases). This CDR3 has 16 residues. V lost 5 bases and J lost 7, with 22 bases in between. Germline CDR1 is SGHRS and CDR2 is YFSETQ. The CDR3 DNA reads TGCGCCAGCAGGAATTATCTTGGGGGGACCCCCAACATTCAGTACTTC. Translating gives CASRNYLGGTPNIQYF.

The V and J genes are TRBV24-1 and TRBJ2-3, with no clear D. Trimming pared 4 bases from V and 3 bases from J, leaving 13 bases between. Germline V gene lookup returns CDR1 KGHDR and CDR2 SFDVKD. CDR3 length: 15 amino acids. The CDR3 spells CATSDPASLTDTQYF. Here the CDR3 DNA reads TGTGCCACCAGTGACCCCGCTAGTCTTACAGATACGCAGTATTTT.

In its sample, this clone was seen once. The chain couples TRBV5-6 to TRBJ2-1, with TRBD1 as a possible D gene (6 bases). V was pared by 2 bases and J by 0 bases, with 12 bases between. Germline V lookup: CDR1 SGHDT, CDR2 YYEEEE. This CDR3 contains 16 residues. The CDR3 DNA reads TGTGCCAGCAGCTTTTCGGGACATAGCTCCTACAATGAGCAGTTCTTC. Encoded protein: CASSFSGHSSYNEQFF. Combining the CDR3 with reference TRBV5-6 and TRBJ2-1 gives the whole variable domain DAGVTQSPTHLIKTRGQQVTLRCSPKSGHDTVSWYQQALGQGPQFIFQYYEEEERQRGNFPDRFSGHQFPNYSSELNVNALLLGDSALYLCASSFSGHSSYNEQFFGPGTRLTVL.